The sequence of this TCR beta chain was determined in a study of T-cell reconstitution after alpha-beta-depleted transplantation in children. General observations from the study: Where some patients showed high TCRbeta diversity at day 60, it came from recipient T cells and thymic progenitors that had survived. Reports say that about two months after transplant, the alpha-beta T cells came out of several hundred graft clones that had expanded.

Concerning this clonotype: Its antigen remains unknown.

CDR1 and CDR2 (germline): SGHTA, FQGNSA. The CDR3 sequence is 16 residues long. The J segment lost 4 bases and the V segment lost 5 bases, leaving 7 bases of the junction unmatched. The library targeted TCRbeta and was prepared with unique molecular identifiers. A single record per CDR3 protein comes from TCRdb applying MiXCR to the PCR reads. Of about 580,000 distinct CDR3 sequences in the sample, 20% to 25% were seen once. The chain recombines TRBV7-2 with TRBJ2-7, with 14 bases matching TRBD2. The clonotype comes from a boy in the first two years of life who had a stem cell transplant for acute myeloid leukemia, so the T cells may come from the graft donor. The material sequenced was PBMCs, mostly from graft donor cells, taken 360 days after TCRalphabeta/CD19-depleted stem cell transplant. CDR3 nucleotide sequence: TGTGCCAGCAGCAAACAGACTAGCGGGGGGGAATACGAGCAGTACTTC. Its translation: CASSKQTSGGEYEQYF.